These T cell receptor beta chains were read from a single sample in a study of blood T cell repertoires in COVID-19. Using immunoSEQ multiplex PCR, the repertoire was profiled, and TCRdb retains in-frame clones only, with some absent. This table has around 150,000 clones, roughly 87% appearing once. The sample consisted of peripheral blood. Every receptor here comes from a human donor in a cohort sampled during active COVID-19. The CDR3 runs from the conserved cysteine through the conserved F or W. The order of the fields is CDR3 protein, J gene, CDR3 length, V gene.

CSVEVYYEQYF TRBJ2-7 11 TRBV29-1
CASSIEMTGVYSGANVLTF TRBJ2-6 19 TRBV19
CASRVATGGGRADEKLFF TRBJ1-4 18 TRBV28
CSVVAGLVYTF TRBJ1-2 11 TRBV29-1
CASSAAGLAPNEQFF TRBJ2-1 15 TRBV9
CASSLGGGRAYNEQFF TRBJ2-1 16 TRBV7-8
CASSRLAPYEQYF TRBJ2-7 13 TRBV28
CASSYLQVEDNSPLHF TRBJ1-6 16 TRBV6-6
CASNPWIQGPGRDNEQFF TRBJ2-1 18 TRBV6-2/TRBV6-3
CAISAGGGGTNQPQHF TRBJ1-5 16 TRBV10-3